This T cell receptor beta chain was profiled in a study of molecular identifiers for immune sequencing clone quantification (dated by TCRdb to 2017 to 2018). With regard to the full study: For a replicate experiment, RNA from approximately 20,000 or 100,000 naive CD8 T cells was divided into five aliquots, of which four were sequenced. This methods study used CD8 T cells to benchmark TCR RNA copy counting and molecular-identifier clustering-based TCR repertoire sequencing (MIDCIRS).

As regards this clonotype: The antigen it recognizes is unknown. With a much larger clone just one base away, this may be a read error.

From cysteine to phenylalanine, the CDR3 is 15 amino acids long. Only the CDR3 region is kept as DNA, spanning 45 bases read in frame from base 1. CDR1 and CDR2 are read off the germline V gene as SQVTM and ANQGSEA. Naive CD8 T cell libraries were made from approximately 22,000 to 940,000 sorted cells using 10%, 30% or 50% of purified RNA. On a BD FACSAria II, naive CD8 T cells were FACS-sorted as CD8+CD4-CCR7+CD45RA+ and collected into RLT Plus buffer. Nine to eleven TCR copies' worth of Jurkat RNA were spiked into 20,000-1,000,000 naive CD8 T cell samples to test detection sensitivity. CD8 T cells were enriched with RosetteSep CD8+ T Cell Enrichment Cocktail and Ficoll-Paque, followed by ACK red cell lysis. The research as a whole found: When barcode sub-clustering was left out, chimeric consensus sequences inflated TCR diversity, with chimeras reaching as high as 47%. Identical TCR molecules sharing a barcode could cause highly expanded clone sizes to be underestimated. Modeling indicated around 3.2 TCR RNA copies recovered per cell, compared with 7.5 to 10 by digital PCR, which implies a capture efficiency of approximately 30%. Spiked-in Jurkat TCR RNA equal to a single cell's worth was reported to be detectable even within one million naive CD8 T cells. In CMV-specific effector cells, clones with more than 20 RNA copies accounted for over 97% of molecules, whereas in naive cells such clones accounted for under 1%. Naive libraries contained spiked-in Jurkat TCR RNA (more than 9 copies' worth), which is not part of the donor repertoire.

The library was prepared using PCR. This sample was sequenced with a NextSeq 500. Preparation of bulk TCR libraries followed a previously described approach, with the TCR primers listed in Table S5. The Qiagen AllPrep DNA/RNA kit was used to purify total RNA. Before any analysis, reads coming from multiple sequencing runs of the same library were combined into one pool. Concerning the study's data processing: Reads were retained only if the reads had an exact TCR constant sequence, and the retained reads were trimmed to 150 nt and grouped according to their 12-nt molecular barcodes. Reads in each barcode group were sub-clustered using a 15% Levenshtein threshold, and a quality-weighted consensus sequence was built for each RNA molecule. Non-functional sequences were discarded, and so were lower-count sequences lying one edit away from another sequence. On the basis of fitting two negative binomial distributions, barcode sub-clusters with fewer than 20% of the maximum read count were discarded. TCRdb applied fastp at Q25 and MiXCR to the public reads, then kept only in-frame beta chains. Identical CDR3 proteins give one entry, which carries the most common genes and DNA. The V and J calls here are based on TCRdb, not the publication. This sample holds a few hundred thousand distinct CDR3 sequences; over 20% were observed only once. 0.65% to 0.75% of the sample is in the top ten clones.

Sequenced material: naive CD8+ T cells from blood, with Jurkat cell RNA spiked in. The cell subset or site label of this sample denotes: FACS-sorted CD8+CD4-CCR7+CD45RA+ naive T cells. This receptor chain uses TRBV29-1 and TRBJ2-7; no D gene can be assigned with confidence. The sequence was collected from a human donor in good health. Some libraries in this study had Jurkat cell RNA spiked in. This receptor carries the CDR3 CTKYLDPGSSYEQSF. DNA sequence: TGCACCAAATACCTCGACCCCGGTAGCTCCTACGAGCAGTCCTTC.